One sample yielded the 26 T cell receptor beta chains listed below, sequenced in a study of blood T cell repertoires in COVID-19 (dated by TCRdb to between 2020 and 2021). Library preparation employed the immunoSEQ multiplex PCR assay. As stored in TCRdb, this immuneACCESS dataset retains in-frame rearrangements with V and J assigned. A fraction of the clones does not appear; measured against another copy, unresolved V genes explain less than half of the discrepancy, and the remainder lacks a known reason. The sample table lists 150,000 or so clones, 80% of them with a count of one. 4.5% to 7.5% of the sample lies in the top ten. The material sequenced was PBMCs or T cells enriched from blood (not recorded which). All receptors come from a man aged 40-49 years who had recovered from COVID-19.

This clone appeared once. The chain uses TRBV14 and TRBJ2-5; unclear D gene. The CDR3 is 14 amino acids. Germline V gene sequence: CDR1 SGHDN, CDR2 FVKESK. Trimming pared 3 bases from V and 3 bases from J, leaving 11 bases between. The CDR3 reads CASSHPSVKETQYF. The CDR3 nucleotides read TGTGCCAGCAGCCACCCCTCGGTCAAAGAGACCCAGTACTTC.

The chain uses TRBV5-1 and TRBJ2-7; 9 positions agree with TRBD2. This CDR3 is 16 amino acids long. Germline V gene data show CDR1 as SGHRS and CDR2 as YFSETQ. V shed 4 bases, J shed 5 bases, and the junction held 13 bases outside the gene matches. CDR3 sequence (DNA): TGCGCCAGCAGCAGAAGGACCGGGACTAGCTACCACGAGCAGTACGTC. It yields the protein CASSRRTGTSYHEQYV.

This chain joins TRBV4-1 and TRBJ2-2; 9 positions agree with TRBD2. Trimming took 2 bases from V and 4 from J; bases not matched to a gene: 8. Germline loops: CDR1 MGHRA, CDR2 YSYEKL. The CDR3 runs to 17 residues. CDR3 sequence reads: CASSQLSGTSSTGELFF. CDR3 sequence (DNA): TGCGCCAGCAGCCAATTGTCGGGGACTAGCAGCACCGGGGAGCTGTTTTTT.

The chain couples TRBV30 to TRBJ2-2, with 7 bases fitting TRBD1. This CDR3 contains 18 residues. V gave up 0 bases and J gave up 4 bases; unmatched junction bases: 14. CDR1 and CDR2 (germline): GTSNPN, SVGIG (reference sequence). CDR3 loop: CAWSVRVLRGRGTGELFF. DNA for the CDR3: TGTGCCTGGAGTGTTAGGGTCCTAAGGGGGCGAGGCACCGGGGAGCTGTTTTTT.

This clone showed up just a few times. The rearrangement joins TRBV5-1 to TRBJ1-6, with D unresolved. Trimming cost V 0 bases and J 10 bases, with 17 bases left between them. The CDR3 loop spans 16 amino acids. Per germline, CDR1 SGHRS and CDR2 YFSETQ. This chain's CDR3 is CASSLGKSGNGSPLHF. The CDR3 region has the DNA TGCGCCAGCAGCTTGGGAAAGTCGGGGAACGGATCACCCCTCCACTTT.

This clone occurred once. The V gene is TRBV10-1, the J gene TRBJ1-4; D gene unclear. The CDR3 is 14 amino acids. Trimming took 3 bases from V and 5 from J, leaving 10 bases between them. Germline V gene sequence: CDR1 WNHNN, CDR2 SYGVQD (reference sequence). The CDR3 nucleotides read TGCGCCAGCAGTGATGGAGTTCCGAATGAAAAACTGTTTTTT. Translation: CASSDGVPNEKLFF.

The gene calls are TRBV19 and TRBJ2-3, with 7 positions matching TRBD2. CDR1 LNHDA and CDR2 SQIVND come from the germline V gene (reference sequence). The CDR3 has 17 amino acids. V dropped 6 bases and J dropped 5; count of bases not matched to a gene: 17. This chain's CDR3 is CASSRIKTAGPLDTQYF. CDR3 nucleotides: TGTGCCAGTAGCCGAATCAAGACAGCGGGGCCCCTAGATACGCAGTATTTT.

The sample holds a few counts of this clone. The chain combines TRBV30 with TRBJ2-1, with 13 bases that match TRBD2. The J segment lost 9 bases and the V segment lost 8 bases, leaving 7 bases of the junction unmatched. Per germline, CDR1 GTSNPN and CDR2 SVGIG (reference sequence). The CDR3 is 13 amino acids. As DNA, the CDR3 is TGTGCCGTAACTAGCGGGGGGGGTGGTGAGCAGTTCTTC. This gives the protein CAVTSGGGGEQFF. The full variable domain, its missing parts supplied by reference TRBV30 and TRBJ2-1, is SQTIHQWPATLVQPVGSPLSLECTVEGTSNPNLYWYRQAAGRGLQLLFYSVGIGQISSEVPQNLSASRPQDRQFILSSKKLLLSDSGFYLCAVTSGGGGEQFFGPGTRLTVL.

This clone was observed once. This chain connects TRBV5-1 to TRBJ1-1; 9 bases line up with TRBD1. The CDR3 runs 15 residues. V dropped 4 bases and J dropped 3; count of bases not matched to a gene: 7. The germline gives CDR1 SGHRS, CDR2 YFSETQ. As DNA, the CDR3 is TGCGCCAGCAGCCCTGGGACAGGGTTGGACACTGAAGCTTTCTTT. Its translation is CASSPGTGLDTEAFF.

V gene TRBV3-1 (or the pseudogene TRBV3-2) combines with J gene TRBJ2-2, with D possibly being TRBD1 (5 bases). Germline V gives CDR1 LGHDT, CDR2 YNNKEL (reference sequence). V was clipped by 4 bases and J by 1 base, with 10 bases between them. This CDR3 has 15 amino acids. CDR3 coding DNA: TGTGCCAGCAGCCCCTACGACAGGAACACCGGGGAGCTGTTTTTT. Translation gives CASSPYDRNTGELFF.

The chain carries TRBV29-1 and TRBJ1-2; possibly TRBD1 for D (6 bases). The CDR3 loop spans 14 amino acids. Trimming cost V 0 bases and J 7 bases, with 15 bases left between them. Germline lookup yields CDR1 SQVTM and CDR2 ANQGSEA. The CDR3: CSVEDVTGLIGYTF. In DNA, the CDR3 is TGCAGCGTTGAAGACGTGACAGGCCTGATTGGCTACACCTTC.

This rearrangement joins TRBV3-1 (or the pseudogene TRBV3-2) to TRBJ1-4; TRBD1 matches at 9 bases. The CDR3 consists of 14 residues. Trimming cost V 4 bases and J 7 bases; bases outside gene matches: 4. The germline V gene encodes CDR1 LGHDT and CDR2 YNNKEL (reference sequence). CDR3 sequence reads: CASSRQGGLEKLFF. CDR3 DNA: TGTGCCAGCAGCCGACAGGGGGGGCTTGAAAAACTGTTTTTT.

V usage is TRBV10-2 and J usage is TRBJ2-1; tentative D call: TRBD1 (6 bases). The CDR3 is made up of 12 amino acids. CDR1 is WSHSY and CDR2 is SAAADI in the germline V gene. Trimming stripped 8 bases from V and 9 bases from J, with 14 bases between. The CDR3 nucleotides are TGCGCCAGCGGGGGTGGGGGCGGTGAGCAGTTCTTC. Protein sequence: CASGGGGGEQFF.

This clone was detected only a few times. This chain joins TRBV5-1 and TRBJ2-4; 7 bases match TRBD1. Germline V gene lookup returns CDR1 SGHRS and CDR2 YFSETQ. The CDR3 length is 16 residues. Losses at the gene ends were 2 bases for V and 11 bases for J; bases not matched to a gene: 16. CDR3 loop: CASSLDRVGPKTFQYF. CDR3 DNA sequence: TGCGCCAGCAGCTTAGACAGGGTTGGCCCCAAAACATTTCAGTACTTC.

The chain employs TRBV6-4 and TRBJ1-1; TRBD1 matches 7 bases. Germline values: CDR1 MRHNA, CDR2 SNTAGT. The trim removed 6 bases at V and 11 bases at J, leaving 12 bases unmatched. This CDR3 has 13 amino acids. The CDR3 region is CASRETGVDQAFF. For the CDR3, the DNA is TGTGCCAGCAGGGAAACAGGGGTCGATCAGGCTTTCTTT.

A single count supports this clone. This chain uses TRBV28 with TRBJ1-2; TRBD1 matches at 10 bases. Germline values: CDR1 MDHEN, CDR2 SYDVKM. The junction had 0 bases not matched to a gene; V was cut back by 2 bases and J by 0 bases. The CDR3 runs 15 residues. The CDR3 nucleotides read TGTGCCAGCAGTTTAGGGACAGGGGCTAACTATGGCTACACCTTC. Amino acid sequence: CASSLGTGANYGYTF.

This clone has only one observation. The chain carries TRBV3-1 (or the pseudogene TRBV3-2) and TRBJ1-2, with 7 bases aligning to TRBD1. CDR1 and CDR2 from the germline V gene are LGHDT and YNNKEL (reference sequence). V dropped 1 base and J dropped 0; count of bases not matched to a gene: 11. The CDR3 length is 18 residues. In DNA form, the CDR3 reads TGTGCCAGCAGCCAAGGGAGTAGGGGGCGAAGAGCTAACTATGGCTACACCTTC. It translates to CASSQGSRGRRANYGYTF.

The gene calls are TRBV5-1 and TRBJ2-1; 11 bases are shared with TRBD2. In germline, CDR1 is SGHRS, CDR2 YFSETQ. The CDR3 length is 17 residues. The junction had 7 bases not matched to a gene; V was cut back by 3 bases and J by 2 bases. CDR3 sequence (DNA): TGCGCCAGCAGCTCTTTTACTAGCGGGGGAACCTACAATGAGCAGTTCTTC. Its translation is CASSSFTSGGTYNEQFF.

For this clone: Its ends do not fully match the called genes, so a read error is possible. CDR3 nucleotides: TGTGCCAGCAGAGTAGGGCCCGGGGAGCTGTTTTTT. Protein sequence: CASRVGPGELFF. The chain carries TRBV9 and TRBJ2-2, with D uncertain. This CDR3 is 12 amino acids long. The germline gives CDR1 SGDLS, CDR2 YYNGEE.

This sequence joins TRBV2 and TRBJ2-4; no firm D call. Trimming cost V 1 base and J 0 bases, with 10 bases left between them. Germline assignment: CDR1 SNHLY and CDR2 FYNNEI. The CDR3 loop spans 16 amino acids. The CDR3 is CASSEGEYVAKNIQYF. The DNA of the CDR3 is TGTGCCAGCAGTGAAGGAGAATACGTAGCCAAAAACATTCAGTACTTC.

V gene TRBV7-3 combines with J gene TRBJ2-3; 10 bases fit TRBD2. Trimming at V came to 5 bases and at J to 7 bases, leaving 6 bases not matched to a gene. From germline, CDR1 is SGHTA and CDR2 FQGTGA. This CDR3 has 14 residues. The CDR3 DNA sequence: TGTGCCAGCAGCATCCTAGCGGGGGACTATACGCAGTATTTT. It is translated as CASSILAGDYTQYF.

This chain joins TRBV27 and TRBJ1-1; D uncertain. Trimming pared 2 bases from V and 5 bases from J, leaving 12 bases between. CDR1 MNHEY and CDR2 SMNVEV come from the germline V gene (reference sequence). The CDR3 has 14 residues. DNA of the CDR3: TGTGCCAGCAGTTTAGTAGGGAGTCGGACTGAAGCTTTCTTT. Translation: CASSLVGSRTEAFF.

In this sample, this clone turned up a few times. The chain employs TRBV6-5 and TRBJ1-1; no firm D call. The germline CDR1 and CDR2 sequences are MNHEY and SVGAGI. The V end lost 6 bases, the J end lost 8 bases, and 13 bases lay between the germline ends. There are 12 residues in the CDR3. CDR3 DNA: TGTGCCAGCAGCCCCACCCTAGGCGAAGCTTTCTTT. Residues: CASSPTLGEAFF.

The chain joins TRBV11-3 to TRBJ2-5; 7 bases map to TRBD1. In germline, CDR1 is SGHNT, CDR2 YENEEA. With 5 bases clipped from V and 6 bases from J, the junction kept 6 bases outside the gene matches. This CDR3 region has 13 residues. As DNA, the CDR3 is TGTGCCAGCAGCCCCCGACAGGGACAGACCCAGTACTTC. It yields the protein CASSPRQGQTQYF. Full variable domain (remainder filled in from reference TRBV11-3 and TRBJ2-5): EAGVVQSPRYKIIEKKQPVAFWCNPISGHNTLYWYLQNLGQGPELLIRYENEEAVDDSQLPKDRFSAERLKGVDSTLKIQPAELGDSAVYLCASSPRQGQTQYFGPGTRLLVL.

The chain recombines TRBV14 with TRBJ1-2, with D hard to call. Trimming shortened V by 2 bases and J by 2 bases, and 3 bases separated the two germline ends. The CDR3 runs to 12 residues. CDR1 and CDR2 (germline): SGHDN, FVKESK. CDR3 loop: CASSQQNYGYTF. CDR3 in DNA: TGTGCCAGCAGCCAACAGAACTATGGCTACACCTTC.

This chain connects TRBV9 to TRBJ2-7; maybe TRBD2 (5 bases). Germline CDR1 is SGDLS and CDR2 is YYNGEE. The ends were cut back, 3 bases at V and 7 bases at J, with 14 bases in the middle. The CDR3 is 13 amino acids. The DNA of the CDR3 is TGTGCCAGCAGCGGAGCGAGGCCGGGAGAGCAGTACTTC. It specifies CASSGARPGEQYF.